Below are 29 T cell receptor beta chains sequenced from a single sample in a study of blood T cell repertoires in COVID-19. Using immunoSEQ multiplex PCR, the repertoire was profiled, and TCRdb retains in-frame clones only, with some absent. This sample has fewer than 250,000 clones, with 70% to 90% found just once. Material for sequencing was PBMCs or T cells enriched from blood (not recorded which). Source of these receptors: a man aged 25 to 40 who had recovered from COVID-19.

This sequence joins TRBV15 and TRBJ1-5, with 7 bases lining up with TRBD1. Germline lookup yields CDR1 LNHNV and CDR2 YYDKDF (reference sequence). The CDR3 runs 15 residues. Trimming removed 4 bases from V and 3 bases from J; junction bases left unmatched: 6. CDR3 sequence (DNA): TGTGCCACCAGCACCCCAGGGGGTCTCAATCAGCCCCAGCATTTT. Translation: CATSTPGGLNQPQHF.

The chain recombines TRBV29-1 with TRBJ2-3, with no clear D. This CDR3 has 10 residues. Germline assignment: CDR1 SQVTM and CDR2 ANQGSEA. V lost 5 bases, J lost 6 bases, and 6 bases lay in between. The CDR3 region is CSVPRDTQYF. Here the CDR3 DNA reads TGCAGCGTTCCTCGTGATACGCAGTATTTT.

The chain combines TRBV7-2 with TRBJ2-3, with D tentatively TRBD2 (5 bases). CDR1 and CDR2 from the germline V gene are SGHTA and FQGNSA. V was shortened by 2 bases and J by 4 bases, with 13 bases between the two germline ends. CDR3 size: 15 residues. Written as DNA, the CDR3 is TGTGCCAGCAGCTTATCGGGGTGGGCGTCAGATACGCAGTATTTT. Translated: CASSLSGWASDTQYF.

The chain recombines TRBV27 with TRBJ2-7; 8 bases align to TRBD1. CDR1 is MNHEY and CDR2 is SMNVEV in the germline V gene (reference sequence). This CDR3 region has 14 residues. Unmatched junction bases numbered 5, after V lost 4 bases and J lost 3 bases. In nucleotides, the CDR3 is TGTGCCAGCAGTTCGGACAGGGACCACTACGAGCAGTACTTC. Protein sequence: CASSSDRDHYEQYF.

This clone is a singleton in its sample. J is TRBJ2-7 and V is TRBV4-2, with 12 bases identical to TRBD2. Germline CDR1 LGHNA, CDR2 YNFKEQ. Trimming took 3 bases from V and 4 from J; bases not matched to a gene: 7. The CDR3 length is 16 residues. This CDR3 reads CASSQESGTSGYEQYF. In nucleotides, the CDR3 is TGTGCCAGCAGCCAGGAATCCGGGACTAGCGGGTACGAGCAGTACTTC.

V usage is TRBV6-2 or TRBV6-3 and J usage is TRBJ1-2, with no clear D. The ends were cut back, 5 bases at V and 0 bases at J, with 10 bases in the middle. CDR1 is MNHEY and CDR2 is SVGEGT in the germline V gene. This CDR3 is built from 14 residues. The CDR3 nucleotides read TGTGCCAGCAGTCACACAGTCGCTAACTATGGCTACACCTTC. Its protein is CASSHTVANYGYTF.

This rearrangement joins TRBV6-6 to TRBJ1-5, with D perhaps TRBD1 (6 bases). V lost 5 bases and J lost 0, with 14 bases in between. CDR1 is MNHNY, CDR2 SVGAGI, per germline (reference sequence). The CDR3 is 16 amino acids. CDR3 sequence: CASSTRTENSNQPQHF. CDR3 in DNA: TGTGCCAGCAGTACTCGGACAGAGAATAGCAATCAGCCCCAGCATTTT.

This sequence joins TRBV7-9 and TRBJ2-4; 9 bases are shared with TRBD2. CDR3 size: 13 residues. After removal of 10 bases from V and 7 bases from J, the junction contained 8 bases not matched to a gene. The germline gives CDR1 SEHNR, CDR2 FQNEAQ (reference sequence). CDR3 residues: CATTLAGSNIQYF. CDR3 coding DNA: TGTGCCACCACCCTAGCGGGATCGAACATTCAGTACTTC.

This clone was observed once. The J gene is TRBJ2-7, the V gene TRBV7-6, with 9 bases aligning to TRBD1. The J segment lost 0 bases and the V segment lost 5 bases, leaving 5 bases of the junction unmatched. Per the germline V gene, CDR1 is SGHVS and CDR2 is FNYEAQ. The CDR3 covers 15 residues. The CDR3 DNA is TGTGCCAGCAGCAAAGGGACAGGGATCTCCTACGAGCAGTACTTC. Protein: CASSKGTGISYEQYF.

The chain links TRBV30 to TRBJ1-2, with TRBD1 as a possible D gene (5 bases). Germline V gene lookup returns CDR1 GTSNPN and CDR2 SVGIG (reference sequence). The CDR3 is 12 amino acids. Between the trimmed V and J ends, which lost 2 bases and 7 bases, there was a span of 11 bases. The CDR3 spells CAWSYRSGGYTF. The CDR3 region has the DNA TGTGCCTGGAGTTACAGGTCGGGTGGCTACACCTTC.

This chain links TRBV19 with TRBJ2-1, with 12 positions matching TRBD1. This CDR3 has 16 amino acids. CDR1 and CDR2 (germline): LNHDA, SQIVND (reference sequence). Trimming removed 5 bases from V and 7 bases from J; junction bases left unmatched: 9. CDR3 DNA sequence: TGTGCCAGTAGTGTACCCGGGACAGGGGGCTGGAATGAGCAGTTCTTC. It encodes CASSVPGTGGWNEQFF.

This clone was found once. The rearrangement uses TRBV6-5 and TRBJ1-5; unclear D gene. V lost 4 bases and J lost 2, with 9 bases in between. The CDR3 consists of 14 residues. Germline CDR1 and CDR2: MNHEY and SVGAGI. CDR3 in amino acids: CASSFRYGNQPQHF. The DNA for the CDR3 is TGTGCCAGCAGTTTTAGATATGGCAATCAGCCCCAGCATTTT.

The CDR3 is CASSQISTGRGPETQYF. The DNA of the CDR3 is TGTGCCAGCAGCCAAATTTCCACAGGGAGGGGACCAGAGACCCAGTACTTC. The chain carries TRBV4-2 and TRBJ2-5; D is perhaps TRBD2 (7 bases). V dropped 2 bases and J dropped 4 bases, with 20 bases sitting between them. Per the germline V gene, CDR1 is LGHNA and CDR2 is YNFKEQ. This CDR3 contains 17 residues.

The chain couples TRBV4-2 to TRBJ2-3, with 7 nucleotides matching TRBD1. J lost 2 bases, V lost 4 bases, and 9 bases had no gene match. The germline V gene encodes CDR1 LGHNA and CDR2 YNFKEQ. This CDR3 has 16 residues. The CDR3 protein is CASSLGGTATTDTQYF. In DNA form, the CDR3 reads TGTGCCAGCAGCCTTGGTGGGACAGCGACCACAGATACGCAGTATTTT.

This clone appeared a few times. V is TRBV5-8 and J is TRBJ2-1, with 8 nucleotides matching TRBD2. CDR3 length equals 15 residues. Trimming at V came to 4 bases and at J to 1 base, leaving 4 bases not matched to a gene. Germline CDR1 and CDR2: SGHTS and YDEGEE. The CDR3 loop is CASSRAGASYNEQFF. CDR3 sequence (DNA): TGTGCCAGCAGCCGAGCGGGAGCTTCCTACAATGAGCAGTTCTTC.

V gene TRBV18 combines with J gene TRBJ2-5; a weak D match, TRBD1 (5 bases). Trimming removed 3 bases from V and 0 bases from J, with 8 bases in between. Germline V gene lookup returns CDR1 KGHSH and CDR2 LQKENI. The CDR3 extends over 14 amino acids. CDR3 nucleotide sequence: TGTGCCAGCTCACCCACCAGGGACCAAGAGACCCAGTACTTC. Its translation is CASSPTRDQETQYF.

The genes are TRBV18 and TRBJ1-3; no firm D call. Trimming cost V 1 base and J 2 bases, with 12 bases left between them. There are 16 residues in the CDR3. Germline V gene lookup returns CDR1 KGHSH and CDR2 LQKENI. CDR3 in DNA: TGTGCCAGCTCACCACAGGGAGCAAGTGCTGGAAACACCATATATTTT. Translated: CASSPQGASAGNTIYF.

The chain joins TRBV13 to TRBJ1-1, with 7 bases identical to TRBD1. Trimming at V came to 5 bases and at J to 6 bases, leaving 9 bases not matched to a gene. The germline gives CDR1 PRHDT, CDR2 FYEKMQ (reference sequence). The CDR3 contains 14 residues. CDR3 DNA sequence: TGTGCCAGCAGCAGACGGGGACAGTTGGCTGAAGCTTTCTTT. It codes for CASSRRGQLAEAFF.

The chain joins TRBV6-5 to TRBJ1-1; TRBD1 might be the D (5 bases). CDR1 is MNHEY, CDR2 SVGAGI, per germline. The CDR3 has 12 residues. V lost 6 bases and J 6 bases, leaving 11 bases between the germline ends. The CDR3 here is CASRSQGPEAFF. The CDR3 DNA is TGTGCCAGCAGATCCCAGGGCCCTGAAGCTTTCTTT.

This clone was picked up a small number of times. The CDR3 loop reads CASSSSPDSSPEQFF. In DNA, the CDR3 is TGTGCCAGCAGCTCCTCCCCGGACAGTTCGCCTGAGCAGTTCTTC. V is TRBV7-9 and J is TRBJ2-1, with a tentative D call TRBD1 (6 bases). Germline V lookup: CDR1 SEHNR, CDR2 FQNEAQ (reference sequence). CDR3 length: 15 amino acids. The V end lost 4 bases, the J end lost 9 bases, and 19 bases lay between the germline ends.

This clone was counted ten times or more. The rearrangement uses TRBV18 and TRBJ2-7; 12 bases match TRBD1. Germline trimming cut 6 bases from V and 6 bases from J; bases unmatched to any gene: 15. The CDR3 covers 17 residues. Germline V gene sequence: CDR1 KGHSH, CDR2 LQKENI. CDR3 nucleotides: TGTGCCAGCTCTCAACAAGAACCCGGGACAGGGGGCACCGAGCAGTACTTC. Protein product: CASSQQEPGTGGTEQYF.

The table lists this clone with a count of one. J is TRBJ1-3 and V is TRBV3-1 (or the pseudogene TRBV3-2), with 7 bases matching TRBD1. V lost 4 bases, J lost 4 bases, and 7 bases stayed unmatched. Germline lookup yields CDR1 LGHDT and CDR2 YNNKEL (reference sequence). This CDR3 is built from 15 residues. For the CDR3, the DNA is TGTGCCAGCAGCCTTTTAGGGGGCTCGGGAAACACCATATATTTT. It yields the protein CASSLLGGSGNTIYF.

CDR3 amino acids: CASKRDRGRNSPLHF. CDR3 sequence (DNA): TGTGCCAGCAAGAGAGACAGGGGGCGTAATTCACCCCTCCACTTT. The chain links TRBV2 to TRBJ1-6; 10 bases map to TRBD1. Germline CDR1 is SNHLY and CDR2 is FYNNEI. Unmatched junction bases numbered 6, after V lost 7 bases and J lost 6 bases. The CDR3 contains 15 residues. Supplemented by reference TRBV2 and TRBJ1-6, the full variable domain reads EPEVTQTPSHQVTQMGQEVILRCVPISNHLYFYWYRQILGQKVEFLVSFYNNEISEKSEIFDDQFSVERPDGSNFTLKIRSTKLEDSAMYFCASKRDRGRNSPLHFGNGTRLTVT.

For this clone: The identical CDR3 is also encoded by other nucleotide sequences in the sample. The genes are TRBV7-2 and TRBJ1-1; no clear D. Trimming removed 3 bases at V and 2 bases at J, with 7 bases between. CDR3 length equals 13 residues. Germline CDR1 and CDR2: SGHTA and FQGNSA. CDR3 DNA sequence: TGTGCCAGCAGCTTCCGGGGAAACACTGAAGCTTTCTTT. Translating gives CASSFRGNTEAFF.

This chain uses TRBV5-1 with TRBJ1-5; TRBD1 is a possible D gene (6 bases). V lost 4 bases and J 4 bases, leaving 18 bases between the germline ends. The CDR3 consists of 16 residues. CDR1 is SGHRS and CDR2 is YFSETQ in the germline V gene. The CDR3 reads CASSPGHPSRNQPQHF. The CDR3 region has the DNA TGCGCCAGCAGCCCGGGACACCCGTCTCGGAATCAGCCCCAGCATTTT. The whole variable domain, remainder taken from reference TRBV5-1 and TRBJ1-5, is KAGVTQTPRYLIKTRGQQVTLSCSPISGHRSVSWYQQTPGQGLQFLFEYFSETQRNKGNFPGRFSGRQFSNSRSEMNVSTLELGDSALYLCASSPGHPSRNQPQHFGDGTRLSIL.

CDR3 amino acids: CAWNNLQGADGYTF. CDR3 coding DNA: TGTGCCTGGAACAACTTACAGGGGGCAGATGGCTACACCTTC. This sequence joins TRBV30 and TRBJ1-2, with TRBD1 matching over 9 bases. The germline V gene has CDR1 GTSNPN and CDR2 SVGIG (reference sequence). V dropped 4 bases and J dropped 6; count of bases not matched to a gene: 9. CDR3 length: 14 residues.

The chain employs TRBV14 and TRBJ2-1; 11 bases line up with TRBD2. The V segment lost 4 bases and the J segment 2 bases; nucleotides outside the gene matches: 4. Per germline, CDR1 SGHDN and CDR2 FVKESK. The CDR3 covers 16 residues. CDR3 DNA: TGTGCCAGCAGCCCGACTAGCGGGGACGCCTACAATGAGCAGTTCTTC. Translation: CASSPTSGDAYNEQFF.

The CDR3 sequence is CSVDRDGYTF. The DNA for the CDR3 is TGCAGCGTTGACAGGGATGGCTACACCTTC. V gene TRBV29-1 combines with J gene TRBJ1-2, with D tentatively TRBD1 (5 bases). From germline, CDR1 is SQVTM and CDR2 ANQGSEA. The CDR3 length is 10 residues. The V end was cut by 3 bases, the J end by 6 bases, with 5 bases between.

The chain combines TRBV27 with TRBJ2-7, with 8 bases lining up with TRBD1. CDR1 and CDR2 (germline): MNHEY, SMNVEV (reference sequence). The CDR3 has 16 amino acids. With 7 bases clipped from V and 0 bases from J, the junction kept 11 bases outside the gene matches. This CDR3 is CASMTGVPPSSYEQYF. In DNA, the CDR3 is TGTGCCAGCATGACAGGGGTCCCTCCTAGCTCCTACGAGCAGTACTTC.